This TCR beta chain appears in the sequencing data of a study of long-term antiretroviral therapy in people with HIV. Whole-study results and caveats: Someone took the blood between about 2003 and 2017, maybe while older ART regimens were in use. The repertoire was dominated at all time points by clones expanded before ART.

Looked up from germline, CDR1 is MGHRA and CDR2 is YSYEKL. V lost 1 base and J lost 2, with 9 bases in between. CDR3 size: 15 residues. A remark on this clone: The antigen is unknown.

A v3.0 immunoSEQ assay was performed at survey level. Researchers set sequencing to target about 40,000-55,000 T-cell genomes per sample. Clones were sequenced by immunoSEQ multiplex PCR, and TCRdb holds only the in-frame ones, with some missing. This table has around 13,000 clones, around three quarters appearing once. The chain joins TRBV4-1 to TRBJ2-1; D possibly corresponds to TRBD2 (7 bases). Sequenced here: unsorted PBMCs, sampled 3.2 years before starting antiretroviral therapy. The clonotype originates from a man between 40 and 49 years old with HIV. The CDR3 sequence: CASSQAGGPYNEQFF. CDR3 DNA sequence: TGCGCCAGCAGCCAAGCGGGGGGCCCCTACAATGAGCAGTTCTTC.